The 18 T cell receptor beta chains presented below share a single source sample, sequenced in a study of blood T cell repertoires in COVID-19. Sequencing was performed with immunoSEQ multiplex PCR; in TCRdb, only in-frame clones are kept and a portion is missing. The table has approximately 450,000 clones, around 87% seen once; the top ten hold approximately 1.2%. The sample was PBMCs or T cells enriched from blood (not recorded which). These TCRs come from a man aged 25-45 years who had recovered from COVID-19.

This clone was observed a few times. Written as DNA, the CDR3 is TGTGCCAGCAGCTTGGGAGCGGGAGATTACAATGAGCAGTTCTTC. This translates into CASSLGAGDYNEQFF. The genes are TRBV7-9 and TRBJ2-1, with 8 bases lining up with TRBD2. With V trimmed by 3 bases and J by 4 bases, 5 bases remained unmatched. This CDR3 has 15 residues. Germline V lookup: CDR1 SEHNR, CDR2 FQNEAQ (reference sequence). The variable domain in full, completed from reference TRBV7-9 and TRBJ2-1, reads DTGVSQNPRHKITKRGQNVTFRCDPISEHNRLYWYRQTLGQGPEFLTYFQNEAQLEKSRLLSDRFSAERPKGSFSTLEIQRTEQGDSAMYLCASSLGAGDYNEQFFGPGTRLTVL.

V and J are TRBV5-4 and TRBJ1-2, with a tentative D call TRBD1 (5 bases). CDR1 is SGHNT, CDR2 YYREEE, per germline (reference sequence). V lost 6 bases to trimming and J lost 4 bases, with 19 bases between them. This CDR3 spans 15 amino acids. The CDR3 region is CASNFIVQGSYGYTF. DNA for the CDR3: TGTGCCAGCAACTTTATAGTTCAGGGCAGCTATGGCTACACCTTC.

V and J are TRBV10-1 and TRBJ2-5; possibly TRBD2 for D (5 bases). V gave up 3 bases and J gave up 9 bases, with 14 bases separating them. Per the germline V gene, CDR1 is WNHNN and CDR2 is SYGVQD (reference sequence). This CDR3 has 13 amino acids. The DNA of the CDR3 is TGCGCCAGCAGTGATTATCTAACGGAGGCCCAGTACTTC. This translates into CASSDYLTEAQYF.

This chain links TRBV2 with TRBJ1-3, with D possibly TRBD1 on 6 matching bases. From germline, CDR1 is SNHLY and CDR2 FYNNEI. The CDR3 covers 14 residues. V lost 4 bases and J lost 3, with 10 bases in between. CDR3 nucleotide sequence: TGTGCCAGCAGTGTAAGGGGGAATGGAAACACCATATATTTT. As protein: CASSVRGNGNTIYF.

As DNA, the CDR3 is TGCGCCAGCAGCCCCCCTAGCGGATCCTACGAGCAGTACTTC. As protein: CASSPPSGSYEQYF. The V call is TRBV5-1, the J call TRBJ2-7; 7 bases match TRBD2. The length of the CDR3 is 14 residues. Germline values: CDR1 SGHRS, CDR2 YFSETQ. Unmatched junction bases numbered 5, after V lost 4 bases and J lost 1 base.

The CDR3 sequence is CASSLDPGSGYTF. In DNA, the CDR3 is TGCGCCAGCAGCTTGGATCCAGGGTCTGGCTACACCTTC. The V gene is TRBV5-1, the J gene TRBJ1-2, with D possibly TRBD1 on 5 matching bases. V was trimmed by 0 bases and J by 7 bases, leaving 10 bases between them. CDR3 length equals 13 residues. The germline V gene encodes CDR1 SGHRS and CDR2 YFSETQ.

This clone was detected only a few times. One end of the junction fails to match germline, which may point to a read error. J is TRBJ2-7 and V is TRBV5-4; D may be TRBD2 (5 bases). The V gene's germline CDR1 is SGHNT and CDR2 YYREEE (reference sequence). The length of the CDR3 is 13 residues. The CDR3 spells CASRLAGTYEQYF. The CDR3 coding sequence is TGTGCCAGCAGATTGGCCGGGACCTACGAGCAGTACTTC.

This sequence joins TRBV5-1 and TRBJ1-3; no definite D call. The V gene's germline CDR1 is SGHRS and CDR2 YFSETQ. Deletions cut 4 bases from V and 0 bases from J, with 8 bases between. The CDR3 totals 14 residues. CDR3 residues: CASSPDYSGNTIYF. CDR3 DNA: TGCGCCAGCAGCCCTGACTACTCTGGAAACACCATATATTTT.

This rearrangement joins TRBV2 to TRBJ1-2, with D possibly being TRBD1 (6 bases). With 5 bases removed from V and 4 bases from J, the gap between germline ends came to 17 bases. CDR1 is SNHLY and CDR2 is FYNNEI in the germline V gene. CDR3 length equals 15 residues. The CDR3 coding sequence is TGTGCCAGCAGTAAGGACAGCATAAGGTTCTATGGCTACACCTTC. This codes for CASSKDSIRFYGYTF.

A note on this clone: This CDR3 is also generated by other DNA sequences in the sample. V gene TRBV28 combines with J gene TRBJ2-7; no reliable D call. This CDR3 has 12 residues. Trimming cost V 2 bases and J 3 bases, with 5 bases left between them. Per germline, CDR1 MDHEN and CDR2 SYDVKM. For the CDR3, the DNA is TGTGCCAGCAGTTTAGGTAGCTACGAGCAGTACTTC. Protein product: CASSLGSYEQYF. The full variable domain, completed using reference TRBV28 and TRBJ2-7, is DVKVTQSSRYLVKRTGEKVFLECVQDMDHENMFWYRQDPGLGLRLIYFSYDVKMKEKGDIPEGYSVSREKKERFSLILESASTNQTSMYLCASSLGSYEQYFGPGTRLTVT.

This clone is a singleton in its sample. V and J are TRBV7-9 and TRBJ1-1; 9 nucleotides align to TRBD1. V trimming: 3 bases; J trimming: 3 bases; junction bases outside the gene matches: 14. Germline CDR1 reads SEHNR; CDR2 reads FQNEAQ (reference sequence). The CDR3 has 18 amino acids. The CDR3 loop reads CASSLVRGQGMIDTEAFF. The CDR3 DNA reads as TGTGCCAGCAGCTTGGTGAGGGGACAGGGAATGATAGACACTGAAGCTTTCTTT.

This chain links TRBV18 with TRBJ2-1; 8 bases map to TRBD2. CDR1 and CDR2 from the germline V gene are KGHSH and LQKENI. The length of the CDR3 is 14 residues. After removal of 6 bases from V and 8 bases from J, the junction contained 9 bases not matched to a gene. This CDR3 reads CASSTRGGGDEQFF. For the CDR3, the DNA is TGTGCCAGCTCTACCCGGGGGGGCGGGGATGAGCAGTTCTTC.

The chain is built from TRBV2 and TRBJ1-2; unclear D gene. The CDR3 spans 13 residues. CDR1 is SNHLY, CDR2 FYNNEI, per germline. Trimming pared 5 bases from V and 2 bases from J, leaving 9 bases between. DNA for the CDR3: TGTGCCAGCAGTCAGTCAAACAACTATGGCTACACCTTC. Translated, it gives CASSQSNNYGYTF.

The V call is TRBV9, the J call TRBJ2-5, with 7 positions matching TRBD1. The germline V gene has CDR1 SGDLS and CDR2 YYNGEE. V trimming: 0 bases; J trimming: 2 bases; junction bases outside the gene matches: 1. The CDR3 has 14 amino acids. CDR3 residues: CASSVGDSQETQYF. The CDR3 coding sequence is TGTGCCAGCAGCGTAGGGGACAGTCAAGAGACCCAGTACTTC.

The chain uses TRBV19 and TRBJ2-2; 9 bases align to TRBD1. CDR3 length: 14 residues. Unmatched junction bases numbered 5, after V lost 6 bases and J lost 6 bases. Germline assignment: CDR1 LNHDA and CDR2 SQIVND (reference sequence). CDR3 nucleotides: TGTGCCAGTAGAGGGGACAGGGCGTCCGGGGAGCTGTTTTTT. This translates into CASRGDRASGELFF.

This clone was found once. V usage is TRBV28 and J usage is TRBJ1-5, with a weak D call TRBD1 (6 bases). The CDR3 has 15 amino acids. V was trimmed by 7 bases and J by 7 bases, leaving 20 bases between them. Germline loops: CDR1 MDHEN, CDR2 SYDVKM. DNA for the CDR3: TGTGCCAGCACTCCTCCCGGGGGGCGAGGACAGCCCCAGCATTTT. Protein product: CASTPPGGRGQPQHF.

The CDR3 coding sequence is TGTGCCAGCAGCCTAGGGGGCAACTCCTACGAGCAGTACTTC. Residues: CASSLGGNSYEQYF. The V gene is TRBV9, the J gene TRBJ2-7; TRBD1 matches 7 bases. There are 14 residues in the CDR3. V shed 4 bases and J 0 bases; nucleotides not matched to a gene: 4. In germline, CDR1 is SGDLS, CDR2 YYNGEE.

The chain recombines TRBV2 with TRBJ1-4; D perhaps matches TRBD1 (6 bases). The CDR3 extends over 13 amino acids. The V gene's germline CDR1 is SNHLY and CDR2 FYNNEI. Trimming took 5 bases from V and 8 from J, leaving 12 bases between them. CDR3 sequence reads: CASSPRTEEKLFF. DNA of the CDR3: TGTGCCAGCAGTCCCCGGACAGAAGAAAAACTGTTTTTT.